This entry concerns a single T cell receptor beta chain. Its target is unknown. The V gene lost 1 base and the J gene lost 4 bases, with 7 bases spanning the gap. Looked up from germline, CDR1 is LGHNT and CDR2 is FRNRAP. The CDR3 totals 13 residues. This related bone marrow graft donor gave peripheral blood on the day of marrow donation. The source of the sample is a study of T cells after posttransplantation cyclophosphamide. Study-wide points: Donor CD8+ memory clones often dominated recipient blood repertoires at later times.

Measured with immunoSEQ multiplex PCR; TCRdb has only the in-frame clones, and not every one. The repertoire includes about 28,000 clones, 86% of them detected once, and around 3.5% sits in the top ten. This sequence joins TRBV12-5 and TRBJ2-5, with D unresolved. The source material was PBMCs. This receptor was taken from a middle-aged man. CDR3 residues: CASGLESGETQYF. DNA for the CDR3: TGTGCTAGTGGTTTGGAGTCCGGAGAGACCCAGTACTTC. Using reference TRBV12-5 and TRBJ2-5 for the parts outside the CDR3, the full variable domain is DARVTQTPRHKVTEMGQEVTMRCQPILGHNTVFWYRQTMMQGLELLAYFRNRAPLDDSGMPKDRFSAEMPDATLATLKIQPSEPRDSAVYFCASGLESGETQYFGPGTRLLVL.